Included here is one T cell receptor beta chain sequence, with context. Its specificity is not known. The source of the sample is a study of cytomegalovirus exposure and HLA in healthy donors. Study findings and constraints: Researchers left out some V segments, among them TRBV6-2 and TRBV6-3, as indistinguishable. Highly shared variants forming one cluster were likely a sequencing artifact. Later on, an analysis found that several of the most significant clusters appeared to be linked to common viral pathogens, which included parvovirus B19.

Amplification used 60 Vbeta primers and 13 Jbeta primers. Profiled with immunoSEQ multiplex PCR; TCRdb holds only in-frame clones, not every one. The sample consists of 100,000 to 120,000 clones, approximately 69% of them appearing once. The CDR3 is 15 amino acids. Germline V CDR1 and CDR2: SGHTA, FQGTGA. After removal of 4 bases from V and 3 bases from J, the junction contained 6 bases not matched to a gene. The specimen sequenced was PBMCs. This TCR derives from a woman aged 40 to 55 in good health and CMV-seropositive. The chain has TRBV7-3 and TRBJ1-1; 9 bases fit TRBD1. Here the CDR3 reads CASSSQGAQDTEAFF. CDR3 DNA: TGTGCCAGCAGCTCACAGGGGGCGCAGGACACTGAAGCTTTCTTT.